Presented here are 29 T cell receptor beta chains from one specimen sequenced in a study of T cells expressing NK-cell markers. Reprocessing the 5' RACE reads, TCRdb reports a single entry for every CDR3 protein and omits DNA. This table holds 350,000 to 400,000 distinct CDR3 sequences. The sequenced sample was blood T cells: a sorted CD56 or NKG2C T cell subset, CD4+ or CD8+ T cells, or bulk PBMC T cells (not recorded which). Source of these receptors: a woman aged 50 to 60 in good health.

V usage is TRBV12-3 or TRBV12-4 and J usage is TRBJ2-1; TCRdb reports TRBD2, a call that lacks DNA to check it against. The CDR3 runs 13 residues. The CDR3 spells CACEPARKIEQFF.

The chain links TRBV20-1 to TRBJ1-6; the D call from TCRdb, TRBD1, cannot be confirmed without DNA. The CDR3 spans 15 residues. In germline, CDR1 is DFQATT, CDR2 SNEGSKA (reference sequence). CDR3 protein: CSARATGGVGSPLHF.

The chain is built from TRBV20-1 and TRBJ1-5; TCRdb's D call, TRBD1, is unchecked because there is no DNA. The CDR3 is made up of 13 amino acids. The germline V gene has CDR1 DFQATT and CDR2 SNEGSKA (reference sequence). CDR3 region: CSARPRGRESQHF.

V is TRBV6-5 and J is TRBJ2-7; without DNA, the TCRdb call of TRBD2 cannot be checked. The CDR3 sequence is 15 residues long. Per germline, CDR1 MNHEY and CDR2 SVGAGI. CDR3 residues: CASSRLAGDLYEQYF.

The V and J genes are TRBV10-3 and TRBJ1-2; no DNA is available, so the TRBD1 call from TCRdb remains unchecked. The germline gives CDR1 ENHRY, CDR2 SYGVKD. This CDR3 comprises 14 residues. CDR3: CAIRKGGQGYGYTF.

The genes are TRBV5-6 and TRBJ1-4. This CDR3 contains 15 residues. Germline lookup yields CDR1 SGHDT and CDR2 YYEEEE. CDR3 protein: CASSLEQGGGEKLFF.

The chain links TRBV6-5 to TRBJ1-2; TCRdb's D call of TRBD1 is untestable without DNA. CDR1 and CDR2 (germline): MNHEY, SVGAGI. This CDR3 spans 14 amino acids. The CDR3 loop is CASSYFPRGYGYTF.

CDR3 sequence reads: CAISVTEDRLDGYTF. The rearrangement links TRBV10-3 to TRBJ1-2; the D call of TRBD1 rests on TCRdb alone, since no DNA is present to check it. CDR1 is ENHRY and CDR2 is SYGVKD in the germline V gene. The CDR3 is 15 residues long.

The genes are TRBV5-1 and TRBJ2-3; TCRdb outputs TRBD1, but without DNA this stays unchecked. CDR3 length: 14 residues. The germline V gene has CDR1 SGHRS and CDR2 YFSETQ. The chain's CDR3 is CASSEDLSQGTQYF.

The chain recombines TRBV20-1 with TRBJ1-2; TCRdb's D gene call, TRBD1, goes unchecked for lack of DNA. The CDR3 is 12 residues long. CDR1 and CDR2 (germline): DFQATT, SNEGSKA (reference sequence). CDR3 sequence: CSAPETNYGYTF.

The CDR3 protein is CASTKDSTNSPLHF. J is TRBJ1-6 and V is TRBV12-3 or TRBV12-4; checking the TCRdb D call of TRBD1 is not possible without DNA. The CDR3 is 14 residues long.

The chain uses TRBV4-1 and TRBJ2-1; the TRBD1 assignment by TCRdb is unverifiable without DNA. CDR3 size: 14 residues. Germline-derived CDR1 and CDR2 are MGHRA and YSYEKL. The CDR3 loop is CASSQGPGSDEQFF.

The V call is TRBV18, the J call TRBJ2-1. Germline lookup yields CDR1 KGHSH and CDR2 LQKENI. This CDR3 has 14 amino acids. This chain's CDR3 is CASSTPGGTDEQFF. Drawing the rest from reference TRBV18 and TRBJ2-1, the complete variable domain is NAGVMQNPRHLVRRRGQEARLRCSPMKGHSHVYWYRQLPEEGLKFMVYLQKENIIDESGMPKERFSAEFPKEGPSILRIQQVVRGDSAAYFCASSTPGGTDEQFFGPGTRLTVL.

The chain uses TRBV4-1 and TRBJ2-7; TCRdb indicates TRBD2, and absent DNA this call remains unverified. The CDR3 has 17 residues. Per germline, CDR1 MGHRA and CDR2 YSYEKL. The CDR3 protein is CASSQDEGTSVAYEQYF.

The chain employs TRBV5-1 and TRBJ2-7; without DNA, the TCRdb call of TRBD2 cannot be checked. In germline, CDR1 is SGHRS, CDR2 YFSETQ. This CDR3 spans 16 amino acids. The CDR3 reads CASSPRGASGSHEQYF. The entire variable domain, with the rest obtained from reference TRBV5-1 and TRBJ2-7, is as follows: KAGVTQTPRYLIKTRGQQVTLSCSPISGHRSVSWYQQTPGQGLQFLFEYFSETQRNKGNFPGRFSGRQFSNSRSEMNVSTLELGDSALYLCASSPRGASGSHEQYFGPGTRLTVT.

The chain combines TRBV11-2 with TRBJ1-3. The CDR3 loop spans 16 amino acids. The V gene's germline CDR1 is SGHAT and CDR2 FQNNGV. The CDR3 spells CASSSTVGRSGNTIYF.

The CDR3 loop reads CASSHGEREDPRSYNEQFF. The rearrangement joins TRBV9 to TRBJ2-1; TCRdb lists TRBD2, though no DNA is available to test this call. The length of the CDR3 is 19 residues. CDR1 and CDR2 from the germline V gene are SGDLS and YYNGEE.

This sequence joins TRBV6-5 and TRBJ2-2; TCRdb returns TRBD1, unconfirmable since there is no DNA. CDR1 is MNHEY, CDR2 SVGAGI, per germline. The CDR3 runs 17 residues. The CDR3 sequence is CASQPPGGLINTGELFF.

The genes are TRBV20-1 and TRBJ2-6; TCRdb proposes TRBD1, but this gene call is untestable without DNA. CDR1 and CDR2 from the germline V gene are DFQATT and SNEGSKA (reference sequence). The CDR3 has 18 amino acids. The chain's CDR3 is CSAPSRDSESSGANVLTF.

This sequence joins TRBV12-3 or TRBV12-4 and TRBJ2-1; checking the TCRdb D call of TRBD1 is not possible without DNA. This CDR3 has 15 residues. CDR3 sequence reads: CASSSGGSRRGEQFF.

V gene TRBV6-5 combines with J gene TRBJ2-2; TCRdb outputs TRBD2, but without DNA this stays unchecked. The V gene's germline CDR1 is MNHEY and CDR2 SVGAGI. CDR3 size: 14 residues. The CDR3 sequence is CASRAGWKTGELFF.

This rearrangement joins TRBV5-1 to TRBJ2-2; as DNA is missing, the TRBD2 call by TCRdb cannot be tested. CDR1 and CDR2 (germline): SGHRS, YFSETQ. This CDR3 has 16 residues. The CDR3: CASSLVGGQNTGELFF.

The J gene is TRBJ1-5, the V gene TRBV6-2 or TRBV6-3; there is no DNA to check the TCRdb D call of TRBD1. The CDR3 is 14 residues long. Germline V gives CDR1 MNHEY, CDR2 SVGEGT. This CDR3 reads CASSPPGWAQPQHF.

The chain recombines TRBV15 with TRBJ2-5; without DNA, the TCRdb call of TRBD1 cannot be checked. The CDR3 has 12 amino acids. The germline V gene encodes CDR1 LNHNV and CDR2 YYDKDF (reference sequence). The chain's CDR3 is CATNAQGETQYF.

The chain employs TRBV5-1 and TRBJ2-3. This CDR3 has 15 residues. Germline V lookup: CDR1 SGHRS, CDR2 YFSETQ. The CDR3 spells CASSINGDRPDTQYF.

This chain links TRBV10-3 with TRBJ2-7; TCRdb's assignment of TRBD1 cannot be checked, as there is no DNA. The CDR3 runs 13 residues. Germline loops: CDR1 ENHRY, CDR2 SYGVKD. CDR3 sequence reads: CAISAGQGYEQYF.

The rearrangement joins TRBV27 to TRBJ2-3; lacking DNA, the TRBD1 call made by TCRdb goes unchecked. Germline CDR1 MNHEY, CDR2 SMNVEV (reference sequence). The CDR3 has 15 amino acids. CDR3: CASSSGQVSTDTQYF.

The chain has TRBV3-1 and TRBJ2-6; there is no DNA to check the TCRdb D call of TRBD1. The V gene's germline CDR1 is LGHDT and CDR2 YNNKEL (reference sequence). The length of the CDR3 is 16 residues. The CDR3 here is CASSRGGVSGANVLTF.

The chain links TRBV12-5 to TRBJ1-5. This CDR3 spans 12 amino acids. Germline values: CDR1 LGHNT, CDR2 FRNRAP. Here the CDR3 reads CASRGSNQPQHF.